This TCR beta chain was sequenced for a study of beta chain features in type 1 diabetes. Study in general: Across every sample, around 98 million sorted cells were examined in total.

Study-wide results and caveats: cDNA sequencing could over-represent cells with high TCR expression.

The investigators reverse transcribed all of the isolated RNA, so they sequenced expressed TCRB transcripts. The assay was immunoSEQ multiplex PCR, and TCRdb's table has in-frame clones only and misses some. The sample carries about 230,000 clones, 7.5% to 10% recorded once. Germline trimming cut 8 bases from V and 6 bases from J; bases unmatched to any gene: 8. The length of the CDR3 is 13 residues. Germline values: CDR1 MNHNY, CDR2 SVGAGI (reference sequence). As regards this clone: What it binds is not known.

Sorted CD4+ subsets: naive, central memory, regulatory, stem cell-like memory (CD45RO/CCR7/CD25/CD127/CD95/CD27 panel). V usage is TRBV6-6 and J usage is TRBJ1-2; 8 bases agree with TRBD1. The sample comprised naive CD4+ T cells from blood. The TCR was taken from a young woman in good health. CDR3 region: CASSEGGQDGYTF. CDR3 sequence (DNA): TGTGCCAGCTCTGAAGGGGGACAGGATGGCTACACCTTC.